The entry that follows covers one T cell receptor (beta chain) sequence. Its cognate antigen is unknown. The data were obtained in a study of T-cell memory formation after mild COVID-19. Study-wide findings and caveats: CD4/CD8 balance characterized clones contracting day 15 to 85, and CD4+ skew characterized later expanders.

TCRdb redid the calling of the 5' RACE reads with MiXCR, one entry per CDR3 protein. The data show 210,000 or so distinct CDR3 sequences, approximately 20% seen once. Between the trimmed V and J ends, which lost 7 bases and 5 bases, there was a span of 8 bases. The CDR3 runs 11 residues. In germline, CDR1 is ENHRY, CDR2 SYGVKD. Sequencing was carried out using PBMCs or a T cell subset sorted from them (not recorded which). V and J are TRBV10-3 and TRBJ1-1; D perhaps matches TRBD1 (6 bases). The TCR was taken from an adult woman who had mild COVID-19 (a few samples of this study predate the infection). Cell type and time point are not known. CDR3 region: CAIKGETEAFF. The CDR3 DNA is TGTGCCATCAAGGGGGAGACTGAAGCTTTCTTT.